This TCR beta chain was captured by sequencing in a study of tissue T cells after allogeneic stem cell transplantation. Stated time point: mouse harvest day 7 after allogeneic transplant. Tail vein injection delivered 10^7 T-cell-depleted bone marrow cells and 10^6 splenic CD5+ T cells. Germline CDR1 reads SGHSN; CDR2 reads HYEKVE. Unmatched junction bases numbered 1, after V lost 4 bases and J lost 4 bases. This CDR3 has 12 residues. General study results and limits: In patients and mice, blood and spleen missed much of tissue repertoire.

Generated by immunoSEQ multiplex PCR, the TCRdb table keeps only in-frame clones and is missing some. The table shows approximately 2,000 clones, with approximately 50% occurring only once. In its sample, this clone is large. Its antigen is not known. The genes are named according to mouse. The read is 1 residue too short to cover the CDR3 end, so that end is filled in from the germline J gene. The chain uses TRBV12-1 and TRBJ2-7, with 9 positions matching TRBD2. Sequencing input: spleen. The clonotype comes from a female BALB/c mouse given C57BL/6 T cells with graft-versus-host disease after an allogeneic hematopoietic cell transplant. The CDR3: CASSWGGYEQYF. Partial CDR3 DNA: TGTGCCAGCTCCTGGGGGGGTTATGAACAGTAC.